This record concerns one TCR beta chain sequence. Its matching antigen is unknown. This sample was included in a study of T cell responses to AZD1222 COVID-19 vaccine. Profiling relied on immunoSEQ multiplex PCR, and the TCRdb table lists in-frame clones only, not all of them. Among over 130,000 clones, 90% were seen once, and the ten largest hold 1.5% to 2%. Regarding the study as a whole: Per reports, nearly half of all spike-specific TCRs target regions that are unmutated in variants.

Germline values: CDR1 KGHSH, CDR2 LQKENI. V was trimmed by 3 bases and J by 11 bases, leaving 11 bases between them. The CDR3 length is 12 residues. The specimen comprised peripheral blood, sampled 28 days after the second AZD1222 dose. The receptor comes from an adult who received the AZD1222 COVID-19 vaccine. The J gene is TRBJ2-1, the V gene TRBV18; a weak D match, TRBD1 (6 bases). The CDR3 here is CASSPPGAQQFF. For the CDR3, the DNA is TGTGCCAGCTCACCGCCAGGGGCCCAGCAGTTCTTC.